These 23 T cell receptor beta chains originate from one sample sequenced in a study of T cell responses to AZD1222 COVID-19 vaccine. The table came from immunoSEQ multiplex PCR; TCRdb's copy has only in-frame clones and leaves some out. The sample records about 150,000 clones, less than 90% being singletons. This specimen was peripheral blood, taken on day 0 of MenACWY control vaccination. The receptors here all came from an adult in good health.

This rearrangement joins TRBV9 to TRBJ2-2, with 8 bases matching TRBD2. Germline CDR1 and CDR2: SGDLS and YYNGEE. V lost 0 bases and J lost 2; bases outside the gene matches: 3. CDR3 length equals 16 residues. For the CDR3, the DNA is TGTGCCAGCAGCGTAGTTAGCGGGACCAACACCGGGGAGCTGTTTTTT. This translates into CASSVVSGTNTGELFF.

The rearrangement joins TRBV11-2 to TRBJ1-1, with D unresolved. With 1 base removed from V and 0 bases from J, the gap between germline ends came to 12 bases. Germline CDR1 is SGHAT and CDR2 is FQNNGV. The CDR3 covers 16 residues. The chain's CDR3 is CASSLGYGSMNTEAFF. Here the CDR3 DNA reads TGTGCCAGCAGCTTAGGTTACGGGTCCATGAACACTGAAGCTTTCTTT.

This clone was observed a handful of times. The rearrangement uses TRBV5-1 and TRBJ1-3; no clear D gene. The V end lost 0 bases, the J end lost 0 bases, and 10 bases lay between the germline ends. The CDR3 is 16 amino acids. Germline V gene lookup returns CDR1 SGHRS and CDR2 YFSETQ. The CDR3 region is CASSLGASISGNTIYF. The DNA for the CDR3 is TGCGCCAGCAGCTTGGGGGCCAGTATCTCTGGAAACACCATATATTTT.

The chain joins TRBV15 to TRBJ1-3, with D unresolved. The CDR3 sequence is 15 residues long. V shed 0 bases and J shed 0 bases, with 6 bases lying between them. CDR1 is LNHNV, CDR2 YYDKDF, per germline (reference sequence). The chain's CDR3 is CATSRDGSSGNTIYF. The DNA for the CDR3 is TGTGCCACCAGCAGAGATGGCAGCTCTGGAAACACCATATATTTT.

V and J are TRBV19 and TRBJ2-1; possible D gene TRBD2, 7 bases. CDR3 length: 15 residues. V was cut by 7 bases and J by 7 bases, with 20 bases left in between. From germline, CDR1 is LNHDA and CDR2 SQIVND (reference sequence). The CDR3 is CASNPGGQGGNEQFF. CDR3 DNA sequence: TGTGCCAGTAATCCCGGGGGGCAGGGTGGAAATGAGCAGTTCTTC.

V and J are TRBV29-1 and TRBJ1-5; possible D gene TRBD1, 5 bases. The germline V gene encodes CDR1 SQVTM and CDR2 ANQGSEA. V was pared by 3 bases and J by 4 bases, with 10 bases between. The CDR3 covers 13 residues. The CDR3 here is CSVEGPGNQPQHF. The DNA of the CDR3 is TGCAGCGTTGAGGGGCCGGGGAATCAGCCCCAGCATTTT.

V is TRBV5-1 and J is TRBJ2-2, with TRBD2 identical over 7 bases. Trimming removed 4 bases from V and 1 base from J; junction bases left unmatched: 7. Per germline, CDR1 SGHRS and CDR2 YFSETQ. CDR3 length equals 16 residues. Written as DNA, the CDR3 is TGCGCCAGCAGCCCAAAGGCTAGCGGGAACACCGGGGAGCTGTTTTTT. Encoded protein: CASSPKASGNTGELFF. The whole variable domain, filled in from reference TRBV5-1 and TRBJ2-2, reads KAGVTQTPRYLIKTRGQQVTLSCSPISGHRSVSWYQQTPGQGLQFLFEYFSETQRNKGNFPGRFSGRQFSNSRSEMNVSTLELGDSALYLCASSPKASGNTGELFFGEGSRLTVL.

The genes are TRBV4-1 and TRBJ1-2; 8 bases are shared with TRBD1. There are 16 residues in the CDR3. The junction had 7 bases not matched to a gene; V was cut back by 0 bases and J by 4 bases. The germline gives CDR1 MGHRA, CDR2 YSYEKL. The CDR3 loop reads CASSQDRQGLGYGYTF. In DNA form, the CDR3 reads TGCGCCAGCAGCCAAGATAGACAGGGGCTAGGCTATGGCTACACCTTC.

The V gene is TRBV19, the J gene TRBJ1-1, with D possibly TRBD1 on 6 matching bases. This CDR3 spans 13 amino acids. Trimming removed 3 bases from V and 5 bases from J, with 10 bases in between. Germline V gene lookup returns CDR1 LNHDA and CDR2 SQIVND (reference sequence). CDR3 amino acids: CASSIQRGTEAFF. DNA of the CDR3: TGTGCCAGTAGTATCCAGAGGGGGACTGAAGCTTTCTTT.

The chain has TRBV7-6 and TRBJ2-3; maybe TRBD2 (7 bases). Germline V gene sequence: CDR1 SGHVS, CDR2 FNYEAQ. V was shortened by 9 bases and J by 3 bases, with 19 bases between the two germline ends. This CDR3 is 15 amino acids long. In DNA form, the CDR3 reads TGTGCCAGTTCTACTAGGGGGAGGGTAACAGATACGCAGTATTTT. Translation: CASSTRGRVTDTQYF.

The chain couples TRBV10-2 to TRBJ1-1; D is perhaps TRBD1 (6 bases). CDR1 and CDR2 (germline): WSHSY, SAAADI. This CDR3 comprises 16 residues. The ends were cut back, 6 bases at V and 4 bases at J, with 21 bases in the middle. The CDR3 loop is CASSARRGEPGTEAFF. CDR3 nucleotide sequence: TGCGCCAGCAGCGCCCGCAGGGGAGAGCCGGGCACTGAAGCTTTCTTT.

V usage is TRBV19 and J usage is TRBJ2-6, with 9 nucleotides matching TRBD1. Trimming took 3 bases from V and 0 from J; bases not matched to a gene: 6. The germline V gene has CDR1 LNHDA and CDR2 SQIVND (reference sequence). The CDR3 consists of 18 residues. The CDR3 bases are TGTGCCAGTAGTATGTTGACAGGGGGACCCTCTGGGGCCAACGTCCTGACTTTC. It is translated as CASSMLTGGPSGANVLTF. The entire variable domain, with the rest obtained from reference TRBV19 and TRBJ2-6, is as follows: DGGITQSPKYLFRKEGQNVTLSCEQNLNHDAMYWYRQDPGQGLRLIYYSQIVNDFQKGDIAEGYSVSREKKESFPLTVTSAQKNPTAFYLCASSMLTGGPSGANVLTFGAGSRLTVL.

V and J are TRBV9 and TRBJ2-7, with 11 bases identical to TRBD1. V lost 3 bases and J lost 3; bases outside the gene matches: 8. Germline-derived CDR1 and CDR2 are SGDLS and YYNGEE. The CDR3 extends over 16 amino acids. The CDR3 region has the DNA TGTGCCAGCAGCGGAAAGGACAGGGGGCCCCACTACGAGCAGTACTTC. It yields the protein CASSGKDRGPHYEQYF. The variable domain in full, with the rest retrieved from reference TRBV9 and TRBJ2-7, is DSGVTQTPKHLITATGQRVTLRCSPRSGDLSVYWYQQSLDQGLQFLIQYYNGEERAKGNILERFSAQQFPDLHSELNLSSLELGDSALYFCASSGKDRGPHYEQYFGPGTRLTVT.

The chain has TRBV28 and TRBJ1-2; D is uncertain. From germline, CDR1 is MDHEN and CDR2 SYDVKM. The CDR3 is 17 residues long. Trimming took off 1 base at V and 2 bases at J, with 17 bases between the two ends. In nucleotides, the CDR3 is TGTGCCAGCAGTTTATTCTCCGGGCCAGGAATCAACTATGGCTACACCTTC. This encodes CASSLFSGPGINYGYTF.

The chain uses TRBV7-9 and TRBJ2-3; TRBD2 is a possible D gene (5 bases). V lost 0 bases and J 3 bases, leaving 10 bases between the germline ends. CDR3 size: 15 residues. In germline, CDR1 is SEHNR, CDR2 FQNEAQ (reference sequence). The CDR3 DNA reads TGTGCCAGCAGCTTAGCAACGGGGATAACAGATACGCAGTATTTT. It specifies CASSLATGITDTQYF.

This chain joins TRBV19 and TRBJ1-1; D ambiguous. This CDR3 spans 15 amino acids. CDR1 is LNHDA and CDR2 is SQIVND in the germline V gene (reference sequence). V was cut by 0 bases and J by 5 bases, with 13 bases left in between. CDR3 sequence reads: CASSIDLGFQTEAFF. As DNA, the CDR3 is TGTGCCAGTAGTATAGATCTAGGCTTTCAGACTGAAGCTTTCTTT.

The CDR3 loop reads CASTIAGGTNEKLFF. In DNA form, the CDR3 reads TGTGCCAGCACGATCGCCGGAGGGACTAATGAAAAACTGTTTTTT. The chain has TRBV6-5 and TRBJ1-4; D uncertain. The CDR3 totals 15 residues. Germline values: CDR1 MNHEY, CDR2 SVGAGI. Deletions cut 7 bases from V and 2 bases from J, with 14 bases between.

V usage is TRBV24-1 and J usage is TRBJ1-5, with D perhaps matching TRBD1 (5 bases). The germline V gene has CDR1 KGHDR and CDR2 SFDVKD. The CDR3 runs 18 residues. V lost 3 bases and J 0 bases, leaving 17 bases between the germline ends. CDR3: CATSDPLGDGGSNQPQHF. DNA of the CDR3: TGTGCCACCAGTGATCCCCTGGGTGATGGGGGTAGCAATCAGCCCCAGCATTTT.

The chain recombines TRBV5-4 with TRBJ2-1, with a weak D call TRBD2 (6 bases). The CDR3 totals 16 residues. Trimming pared 0 bases from V and 1 base from J, leaving 11 bases between. The V gene's germline CDR1 is SGHNT and CDR2 YYREEE (reference sequence). The CDR3 is CASSLGGVSSYNEQFF. DNA for the CDR3: TGTGCCAGCAGCTTGGGGGGGGTAAGTTCCTACAATGAGCAGTTCTTC.

CDR3 in amino acids: CASTRSREFYTF. The CDR3 DNA reads TGCGCCAGCACCCGAAGTAGGGAATTCTACACCTTC. The chain uses TRBV5-1 and TRBJ1-2; D is unresolved. The CDR3 has 12 amino acids. CDR1 and CDR2 (germline): SGHRS, YFSETQ. Trimming removed 6 bases at V and 10 bases at J, with 16 bases between.

This clone was observed once. The chain links TRBV6-6 to TRBJ1-6; the D is unclear. Trimming took off 4 bases at V and 9 bases at J, with 10 bases between the two ends. Germline V CDR1 and CDR2: MNHNY, SVGAGI (reference sequence). The CDR3 extends over 13 amino acids. In DNA, the CDR3 is TGTGCCAGCAGTTTTGGTAGTGGTTCACCCCTCCACTTT. Its translation is CASSFGSGSPLHF.

This clone was detected once. The rearrangement joins TRBV19 to TRBJ2-5, with 8 nucleotides matching TRBD2. This CDR3 has 16 residues. Per the germline V gene, CDR1 is LNHDA and CDR2 is SQIVND (reference sequence). Unmatched junction bases numbered 9, after V lost 3 bases and J lost 3 bases. In DNA form, the CDR3 reads TGTGCCAGTAGTATGACGGGAGGACTAGCCGAAGAGACCCAGTACTTC. Translated: CASSMTGGLAEETQYF.

This clone occurred once. This chain joins TRBV11-3 and TRBJ2-1; 8 bases map to TRBD1. V gave up 1 base and J gave up 10 bases; unmatched junction bases: 6. The CDR3 runs 14 residues. CDR1 and CDR2 (germline): SGHNT, YENEEA. CDR3 bases: TGTGCCAGCAGCTTAGGGCAGGGGGCAGGGGAGCAGTTCTTC. The encoded protein is CASSLGQGAGEQFF.